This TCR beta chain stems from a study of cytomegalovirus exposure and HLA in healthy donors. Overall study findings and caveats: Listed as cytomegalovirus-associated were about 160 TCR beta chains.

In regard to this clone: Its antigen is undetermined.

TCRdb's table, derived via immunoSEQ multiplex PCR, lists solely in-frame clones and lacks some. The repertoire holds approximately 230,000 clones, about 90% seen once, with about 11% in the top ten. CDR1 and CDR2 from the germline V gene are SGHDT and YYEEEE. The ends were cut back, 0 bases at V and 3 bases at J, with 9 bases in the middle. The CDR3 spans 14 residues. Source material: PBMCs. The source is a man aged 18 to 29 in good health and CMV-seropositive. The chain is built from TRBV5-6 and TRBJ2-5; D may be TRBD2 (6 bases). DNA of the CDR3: TGTGCCAGCAGCTTGGCCGGGAGAGAAGAGACCCAGTACTTC. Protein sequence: CASSLAGREETQYF.